Listed here are 5 T cell receptor beta chains from one sample, sequenced in a study of monozygotic twins with cystic fibrosis. Libraries were prepared by immunoSEQ multiplex PCR; TCRdb keeps only in-frame clonotypes and omits some of them. The sample shows around 34,000 clones, roughly 90% of them seen only once. The sample taken for sequencing was blood. Receptors were obtained from a girl aged 2 to 10 with cystic fibrosis.

The chain joins TRBV5-1 to TRBJ2-3; 10 bases align to TRBD2. Germline loops: CDR1 SGHRS, CDR2 YFSETQ. Trimming removed 3 bases from V and 2 bases from J; junction bases left unmatched: 3. There are 15 residues in the CDR3. CDR3 region: CASSSTSGPTDTQYF. CDR3 bases: TGCGCCAGCAGCTCGACTAGCGGGCCCACAGATACGCAGTATTTT.

V gene TRBV6-1 combines with J gene TRBJ2-7; TRBD2 matches 13 bases. CDR1 MNHNS and CDR2 SASEGT come from the germline V gene. The J segment lost 4 bases and the V segment lost 3 bases, leaving 6 bases of the junction unmatched. This CDR3 has 16 amino acids. The CDR3 bases are TGTGCCAGCAGTGAGCTTACTAGCGGGAGGGGTTACGAGCAGTACTTC. It yields the protein CASSELTSGRGYEQYF.

This CDR3 reads CAWSVGDRVGYTF. Written as DNA, the CDR3 is TGTGCCTGGAGTGTAGGGGACAGGGTTGGCTACACCTTC. This chain joins TRBV30 and TRBJ1-2; 9 bases agree with TRBD1. Germline CDR1 is GTSNPN and CDR2 is SVGIG (reference sequence). V was pared by 0 bases and J by 7 bases, with 3 bases of the junction left unmatched. The CDR3 sequence is 13 residues long.

This clone was seen once. The genes are TRBV7-6 and TRBJ2-7, with 7 bases that match TRBD1. Losses at the gene ends were 5 bases for V and 5 bases for J; bases not matched to a gene: 3. Germline CDR1 and CDR2: SGHVS and FNYEAQ. This CDR3 region has 12 residues. The CDR3 here is CASSLTGDEQYF. The CDR3 nucleotides are TGTGCCAGCAGCCTCACAGGGGACGAGCAGTACTTC.

The rearrangement joins TRBV4-3 to TRBJ2-7; D call uncertain. Germline values: CDR1 LGHNA, CDR2 YSLEER. Trimming cost V 0 bases and J 1 base, with 16 bases left between them. The length of the CDR3 is 17 residues. The CDR3, as DNA: TGCGCCAGCAGCCAAGATCGCGACGGGTGGGATTCCTACGAGCAGTACTTC. Translating gives CASSQDRDGWDSYEQYF.